This T cell receptor (beta chain) appears in the sequencing data of a study of blood T cell repertoires in COVID-19. This table comes from immunoSEQ multiplex PCR, and its TCRdb copy is limited to in-frame clones, with some not included. The sample shows roughly 180,000 clones, about 81% of them seen only once. This clone has just a few counts. The sequence came from a woman over 75 with COVID-19, enrolled during active disease. Source material: peripheral blood.

CDR3 region: CAWSGTGTGGEQFF. DNA for the CDR3: TGTGCCTGGAGTGGAACGGGGACAGGGGGTGAGCAGTTCTTC. The chain combines TRBV30 with TRBJ2-1; 11 bases map to TRBD1. The CDR3 totals 14 residues. V was pared by 1 base and J by 9 bases, with 5 bases of the junction left unmatched. CDR1 and CDR2 from the germline V gene are GTSNPN and SVGIG (reference sequence). The full variable domain, rest sourced from reference TRBV30 and TRBJ2-1, is SQTIHQWPATLVQPVGSPLSLECTVEGTSNPNLYWYRQAAGRGLQLLFYSVGIGQISSEVPQNLSASRPQDRQFILSSKKLLLSDSGFYLCAWSGTGTGGEQFFGPGTRLTVL.